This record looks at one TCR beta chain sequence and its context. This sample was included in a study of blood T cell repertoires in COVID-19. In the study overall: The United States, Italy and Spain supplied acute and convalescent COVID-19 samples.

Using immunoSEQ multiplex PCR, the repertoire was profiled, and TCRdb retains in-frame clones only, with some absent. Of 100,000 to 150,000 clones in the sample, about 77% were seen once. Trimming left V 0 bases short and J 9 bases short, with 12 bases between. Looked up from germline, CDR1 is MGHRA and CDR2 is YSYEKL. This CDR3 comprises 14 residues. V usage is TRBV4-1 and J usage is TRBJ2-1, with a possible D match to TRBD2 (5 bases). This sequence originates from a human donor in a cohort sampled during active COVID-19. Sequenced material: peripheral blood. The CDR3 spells CASSQDQTISEQFF. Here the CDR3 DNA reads TGCGCCAGCAGCCAAGATCAGACTATTAGTGAGCAGTTCTTC.